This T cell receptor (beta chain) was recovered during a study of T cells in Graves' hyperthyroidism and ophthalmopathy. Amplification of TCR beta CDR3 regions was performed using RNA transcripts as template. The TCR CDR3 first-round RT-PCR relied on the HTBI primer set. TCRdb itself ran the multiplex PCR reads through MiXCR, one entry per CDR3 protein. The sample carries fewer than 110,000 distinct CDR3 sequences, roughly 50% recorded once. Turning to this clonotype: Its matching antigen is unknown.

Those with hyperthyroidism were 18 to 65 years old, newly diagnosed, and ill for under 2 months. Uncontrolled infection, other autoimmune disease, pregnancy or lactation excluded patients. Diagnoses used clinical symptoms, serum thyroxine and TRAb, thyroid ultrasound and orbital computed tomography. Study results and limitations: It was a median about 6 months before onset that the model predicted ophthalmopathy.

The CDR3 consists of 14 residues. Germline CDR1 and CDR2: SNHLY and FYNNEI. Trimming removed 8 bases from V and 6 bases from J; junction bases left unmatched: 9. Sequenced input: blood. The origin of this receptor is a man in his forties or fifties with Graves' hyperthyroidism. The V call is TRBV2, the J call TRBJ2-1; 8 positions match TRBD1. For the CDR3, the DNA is TGTGCCAGCGAGACAGGGGCTCCCGCCAATGAGCAGTTCTTC. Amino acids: CASETGAPANEQFF.